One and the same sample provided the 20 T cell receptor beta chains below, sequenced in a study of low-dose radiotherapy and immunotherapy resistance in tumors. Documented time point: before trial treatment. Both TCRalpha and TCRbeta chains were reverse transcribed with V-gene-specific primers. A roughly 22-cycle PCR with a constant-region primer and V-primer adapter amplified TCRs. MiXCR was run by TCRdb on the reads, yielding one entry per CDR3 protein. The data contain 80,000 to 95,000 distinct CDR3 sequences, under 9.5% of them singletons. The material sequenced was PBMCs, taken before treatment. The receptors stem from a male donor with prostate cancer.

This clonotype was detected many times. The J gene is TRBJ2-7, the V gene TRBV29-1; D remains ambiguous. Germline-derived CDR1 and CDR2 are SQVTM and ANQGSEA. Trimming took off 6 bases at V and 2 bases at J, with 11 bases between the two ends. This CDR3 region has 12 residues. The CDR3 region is CSVFNPPYEQYF. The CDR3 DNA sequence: TGCAGCGTCTTCAACCCACCCTACGAGCAGTACTTC.

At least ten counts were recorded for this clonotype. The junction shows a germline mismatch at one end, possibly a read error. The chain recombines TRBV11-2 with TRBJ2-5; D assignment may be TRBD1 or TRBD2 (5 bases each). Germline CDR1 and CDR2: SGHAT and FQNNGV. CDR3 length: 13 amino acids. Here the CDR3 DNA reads TGCGCCAGCAGCAGAGGGACCCAAGAGACCCAGTACTTC. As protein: CASSRGTQETQYF.

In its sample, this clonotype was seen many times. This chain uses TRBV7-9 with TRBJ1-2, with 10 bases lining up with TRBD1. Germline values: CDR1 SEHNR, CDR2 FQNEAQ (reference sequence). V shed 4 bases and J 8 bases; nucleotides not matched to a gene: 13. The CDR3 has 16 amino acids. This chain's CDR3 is CASSSPPRDRGQGYTF. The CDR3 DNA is TGTGCCAGCAGCTCACCACCACGGGACAGGGGTCAGGGCTACACCTTC. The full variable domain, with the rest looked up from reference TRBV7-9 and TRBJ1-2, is DTGVSQNPRHKITKRGQNVTFRCDPISEHNRLYWYRQTLGQGPEFLTYFQNEAQLEKSRLLSDRFSAERPKGSFSTLEIQRTEQGDSAMYLCASSSPPRDRGQGYTFGSGTRLTVV.

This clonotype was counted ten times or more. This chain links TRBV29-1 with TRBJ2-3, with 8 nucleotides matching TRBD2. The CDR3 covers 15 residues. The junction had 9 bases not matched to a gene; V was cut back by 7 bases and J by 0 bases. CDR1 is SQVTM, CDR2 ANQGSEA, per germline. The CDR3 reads CSAEFSGTSTDTQYF. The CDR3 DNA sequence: TGCAGCGCCGAATTTAGCGGGACAAGCACAGATACGCAGTATTTT.

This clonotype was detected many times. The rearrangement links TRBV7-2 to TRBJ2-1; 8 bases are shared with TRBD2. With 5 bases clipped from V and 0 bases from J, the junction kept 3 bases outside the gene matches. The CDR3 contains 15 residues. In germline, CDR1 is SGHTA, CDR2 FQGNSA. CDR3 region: CASSRGGISYNEQFF. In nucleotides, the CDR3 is TGTGCCAGCAGCCGCGGGGGGATCTCCTACAATGAGCAGTTCTTC.

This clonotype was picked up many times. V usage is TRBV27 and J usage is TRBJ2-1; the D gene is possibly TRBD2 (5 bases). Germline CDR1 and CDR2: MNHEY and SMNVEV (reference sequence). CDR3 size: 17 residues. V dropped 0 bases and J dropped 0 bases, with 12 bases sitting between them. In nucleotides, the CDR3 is TGTGCCAGCAGTTTATCAAATAGAGGGTTCTCCTACAATGAGCAGTTCTTC. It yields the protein CASSLSNRGFSYNEQFF.

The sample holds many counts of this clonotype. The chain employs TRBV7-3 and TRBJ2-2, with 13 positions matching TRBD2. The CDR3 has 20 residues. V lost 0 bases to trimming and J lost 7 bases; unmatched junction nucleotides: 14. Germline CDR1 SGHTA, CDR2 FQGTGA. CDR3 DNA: TGTGCCAGCAGCTTAACGGGACAGGGCCGGACTAGCGGGAGAATCGGGGAGCTGTTTTTT. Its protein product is CASSLTGQGRTSGRIGELFF.

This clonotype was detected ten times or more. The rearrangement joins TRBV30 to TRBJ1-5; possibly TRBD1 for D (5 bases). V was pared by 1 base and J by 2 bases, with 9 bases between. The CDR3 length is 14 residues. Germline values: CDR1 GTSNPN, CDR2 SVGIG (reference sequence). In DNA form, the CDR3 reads TGTGCCTGGAGTGACGTAGGGGGCAATCAGCCCCAGCATTTT. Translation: CAWSDVGGNQPQHF. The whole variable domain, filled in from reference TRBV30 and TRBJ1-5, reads SQTIHQWPATLVQPVGSPLSLECTVEGTSNPNLYWYRQAAGRGLQLLFYSVGIGQISSEVPQNLSASRPQDRQFILSSKKLLLSDSGFYLCAWSDVGGNQPQHFGDGTRLSIL.

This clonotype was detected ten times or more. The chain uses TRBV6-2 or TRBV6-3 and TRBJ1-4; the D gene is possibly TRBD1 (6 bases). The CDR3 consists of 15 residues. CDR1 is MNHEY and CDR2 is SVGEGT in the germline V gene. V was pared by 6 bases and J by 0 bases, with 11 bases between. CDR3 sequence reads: CASSYRVTTNEKLFF. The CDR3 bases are TGTGCCAGCAGCTACAGGGTCACAACTAATGAAAAACTGTTTTTT.

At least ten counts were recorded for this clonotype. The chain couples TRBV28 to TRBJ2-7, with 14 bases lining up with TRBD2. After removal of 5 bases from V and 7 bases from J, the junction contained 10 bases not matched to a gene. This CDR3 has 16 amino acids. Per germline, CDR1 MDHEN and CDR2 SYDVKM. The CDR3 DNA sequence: TGTGCCAGCAGTCGTTCGGGACTAGCGGGAGTTCGGGAGCAGTACTTC. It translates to CASSRSGLAGVREQYF.

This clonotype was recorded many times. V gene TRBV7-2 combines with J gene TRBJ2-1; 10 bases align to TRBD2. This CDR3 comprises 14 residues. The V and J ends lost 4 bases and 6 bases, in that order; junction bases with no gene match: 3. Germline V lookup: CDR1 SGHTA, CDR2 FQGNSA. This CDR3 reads CASSSGLAVNEQFF. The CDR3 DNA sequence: TGTGCCAGCAGCTCCGGACTAGCGGTCAATGAGCAGTTCTTC.

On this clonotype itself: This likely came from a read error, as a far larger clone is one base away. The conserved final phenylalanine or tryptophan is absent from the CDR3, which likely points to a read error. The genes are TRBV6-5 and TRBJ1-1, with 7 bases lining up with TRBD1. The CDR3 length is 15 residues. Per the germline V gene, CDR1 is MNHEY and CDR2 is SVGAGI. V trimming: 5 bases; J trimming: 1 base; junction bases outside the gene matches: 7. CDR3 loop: CASSTTGAKNTEAFC. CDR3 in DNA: TGTGCCAGCAGTACCACAGGGGCCAAGAACACTGAAGCTTTCTGT.

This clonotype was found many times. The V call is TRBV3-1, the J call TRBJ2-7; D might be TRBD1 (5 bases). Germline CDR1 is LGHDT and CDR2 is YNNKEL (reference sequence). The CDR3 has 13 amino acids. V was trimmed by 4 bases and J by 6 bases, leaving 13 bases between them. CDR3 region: CASSPDITGEQYF. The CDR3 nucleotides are TGTGCCAGCAGCCCGGACATTACGGGCGAGCAGTACTTC.

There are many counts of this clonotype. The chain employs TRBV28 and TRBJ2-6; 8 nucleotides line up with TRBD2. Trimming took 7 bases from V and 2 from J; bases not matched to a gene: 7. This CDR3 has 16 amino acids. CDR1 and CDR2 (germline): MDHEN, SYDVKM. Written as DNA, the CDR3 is TGTGCCAGCATACGGGGGGGCGCAGCTGGGGCCAACGTCCTGACTTTC. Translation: CASIRGGAAGANVLTF.

This CDR3 reads CSARVSNRGLVNNEQFF. CDR3 DNA: TGCAGTGCTAGAGTCTCAAACAGGGGACTAGTCAACAATGAGCAGTTCTTC. This chain joins TRBV20-1 and TRBJ2-1; D is perhaps TRBD2 (8 bases). CDR3 length: 17 amino acids. CDR1 and CDR2 (germline): DFQATT, SNEGSKA (reference sequence). The V end lost 1 base, the J end lost 5 bases, and 21 bases lay between the germline ends.

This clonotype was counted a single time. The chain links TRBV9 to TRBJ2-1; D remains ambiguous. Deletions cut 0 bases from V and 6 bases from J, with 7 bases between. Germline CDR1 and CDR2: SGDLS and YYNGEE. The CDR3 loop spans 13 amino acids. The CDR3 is CASSVVRVNEQFF. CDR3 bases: TGTGCCAGCAGCGTAGTAAGGGTCAATGAGCAGTTCTTC.

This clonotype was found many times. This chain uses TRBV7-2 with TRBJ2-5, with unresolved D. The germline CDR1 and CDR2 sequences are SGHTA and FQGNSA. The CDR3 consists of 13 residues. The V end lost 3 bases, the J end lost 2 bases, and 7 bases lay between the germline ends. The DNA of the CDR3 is TGTGCCAGCAGCTTCGGCCTTCAAGAGACCCAGTACTTC. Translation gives CASSFGLQETQYF.

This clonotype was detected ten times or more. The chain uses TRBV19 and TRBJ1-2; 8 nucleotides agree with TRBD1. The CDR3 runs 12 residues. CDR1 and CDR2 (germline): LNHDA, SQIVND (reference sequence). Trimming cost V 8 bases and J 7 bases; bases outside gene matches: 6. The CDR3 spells CASLDRASGYTF. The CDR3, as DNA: TGTGCCAGTCTGGACAGGGCCAGTGGCTACACCTTC.

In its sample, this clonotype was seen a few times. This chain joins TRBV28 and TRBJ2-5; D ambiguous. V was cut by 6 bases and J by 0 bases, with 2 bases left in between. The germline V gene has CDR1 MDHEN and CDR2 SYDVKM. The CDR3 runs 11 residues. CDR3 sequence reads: CASRHQETQYF. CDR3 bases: TGTGCCAGCAGGCACCAAGAGACCCAGTACTTC.

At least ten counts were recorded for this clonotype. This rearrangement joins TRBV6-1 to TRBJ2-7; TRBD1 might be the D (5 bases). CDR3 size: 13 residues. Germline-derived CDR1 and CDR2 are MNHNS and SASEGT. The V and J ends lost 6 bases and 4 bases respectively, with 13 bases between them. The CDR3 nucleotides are TGTGCCAGCAGATCTCTGACAGAATACGAGCAGTACTTC. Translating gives CASRSLTEYEQYF.